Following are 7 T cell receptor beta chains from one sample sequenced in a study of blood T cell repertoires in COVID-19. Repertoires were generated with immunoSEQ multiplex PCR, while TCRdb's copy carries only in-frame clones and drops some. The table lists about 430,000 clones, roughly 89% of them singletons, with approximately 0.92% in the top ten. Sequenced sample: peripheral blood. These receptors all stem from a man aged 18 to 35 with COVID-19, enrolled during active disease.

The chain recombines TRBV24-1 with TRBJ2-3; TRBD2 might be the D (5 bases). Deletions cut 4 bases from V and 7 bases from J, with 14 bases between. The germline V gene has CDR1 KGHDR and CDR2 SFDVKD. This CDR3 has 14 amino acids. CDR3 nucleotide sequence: TGTGCCACCAGTGACCCCGGACTCCCCAATACGCAGTATTTT. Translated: CATSDPGLPNTQYF.

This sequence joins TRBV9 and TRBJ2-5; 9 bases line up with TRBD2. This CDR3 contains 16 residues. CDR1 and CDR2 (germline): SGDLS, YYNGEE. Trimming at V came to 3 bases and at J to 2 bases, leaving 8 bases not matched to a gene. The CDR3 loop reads CASSARRGGQQETQYF. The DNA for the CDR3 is TGTGCCAGCAGCGCCCGGCGGGGGGGTCAACAAGAGACCCAGTACTTC.

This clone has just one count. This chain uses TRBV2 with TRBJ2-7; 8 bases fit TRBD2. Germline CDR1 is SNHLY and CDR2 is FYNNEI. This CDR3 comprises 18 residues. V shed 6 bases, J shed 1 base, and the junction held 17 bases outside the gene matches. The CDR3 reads CASRPPGLETLGSYEQYF. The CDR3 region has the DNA TGTGCCAGCAGGCCTCCGGGACTAGAGACCTTAGGATCCTACGAGCAGTACTTC.

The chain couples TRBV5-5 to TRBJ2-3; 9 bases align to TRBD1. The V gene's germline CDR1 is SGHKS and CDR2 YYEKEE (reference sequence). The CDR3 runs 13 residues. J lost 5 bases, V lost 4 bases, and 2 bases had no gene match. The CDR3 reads CASSPTGGDTQYF. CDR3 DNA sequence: TGTGCCAGCAGCCCGACAGGGGGAGATACGCAGTATTTT.

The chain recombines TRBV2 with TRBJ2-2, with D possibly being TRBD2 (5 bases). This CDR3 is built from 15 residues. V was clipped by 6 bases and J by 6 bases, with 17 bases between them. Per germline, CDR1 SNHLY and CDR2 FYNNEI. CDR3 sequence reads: CASSVLRESAGELFF. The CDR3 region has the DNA TGTGCCAGCAGCGTCTTGAGGGAGAGCGCCGGGGAGCTGTTTTTT. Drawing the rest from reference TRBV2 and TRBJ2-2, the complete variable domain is EPEVTQTPSHQVTQMGQEVILRCVPISNHLYFYWYRQILGQKVEFLVSFYNNEISEKSEIFDDQFSVERPDGSNFTLKIRSTKLEDSAMYFCASSVLRESAGELFFGEGSRLTVL.

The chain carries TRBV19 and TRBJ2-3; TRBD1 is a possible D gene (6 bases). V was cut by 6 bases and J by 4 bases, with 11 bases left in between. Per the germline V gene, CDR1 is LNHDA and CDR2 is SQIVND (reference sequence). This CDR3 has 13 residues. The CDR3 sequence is CASRLSGADTQYF. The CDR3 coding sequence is TGTGCCAGTAGACTATCAGGGGCAGATACGCAGTATTTT.

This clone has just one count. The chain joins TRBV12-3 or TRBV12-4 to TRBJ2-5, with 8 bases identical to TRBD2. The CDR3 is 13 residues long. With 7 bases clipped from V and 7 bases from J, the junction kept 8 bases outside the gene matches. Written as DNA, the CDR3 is TGTGCCAGCATGACTAGCGAGAAGTGGACCCAGTACTTC. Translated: CASMTSEKWTQYF.